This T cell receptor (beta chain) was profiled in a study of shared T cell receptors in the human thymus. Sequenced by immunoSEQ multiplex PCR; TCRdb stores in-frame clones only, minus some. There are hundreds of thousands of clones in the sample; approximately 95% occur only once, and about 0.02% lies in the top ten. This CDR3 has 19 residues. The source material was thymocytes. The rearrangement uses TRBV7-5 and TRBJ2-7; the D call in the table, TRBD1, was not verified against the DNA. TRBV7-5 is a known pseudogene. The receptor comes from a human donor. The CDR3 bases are TGTGTCAGAAGCTATAACTCCCCAAGGAAGGGGTTGGAAGCCTACGAGCAGTACTTC. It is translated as CVRSYNSPRKGLEAYEQYF.